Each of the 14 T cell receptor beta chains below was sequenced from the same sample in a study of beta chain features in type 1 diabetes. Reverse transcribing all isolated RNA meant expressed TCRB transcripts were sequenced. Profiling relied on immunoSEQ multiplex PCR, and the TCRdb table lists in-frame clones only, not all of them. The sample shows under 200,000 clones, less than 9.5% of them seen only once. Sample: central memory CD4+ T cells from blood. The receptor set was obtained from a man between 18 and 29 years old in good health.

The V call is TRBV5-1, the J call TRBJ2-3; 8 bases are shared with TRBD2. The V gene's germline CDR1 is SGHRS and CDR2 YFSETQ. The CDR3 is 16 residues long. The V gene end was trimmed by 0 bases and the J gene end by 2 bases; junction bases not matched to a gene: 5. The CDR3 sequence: CASSLGTSGHTDTQYF. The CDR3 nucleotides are TGCGCCAGCAGCTTGGGTACTAGCGGACACACAGATACGCAGTATTTT. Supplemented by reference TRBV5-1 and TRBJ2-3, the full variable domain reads KAGVTQTPRYLIKTRGQQVTLSCSPISGHRSVSWYQQTPGQGLQFLFEYFSETQRNKGNFPGRFSGRQFSNSRSEMNVSTLELGDSALYLCASSLGTSGHTDTQYFGPGTRLTVL.

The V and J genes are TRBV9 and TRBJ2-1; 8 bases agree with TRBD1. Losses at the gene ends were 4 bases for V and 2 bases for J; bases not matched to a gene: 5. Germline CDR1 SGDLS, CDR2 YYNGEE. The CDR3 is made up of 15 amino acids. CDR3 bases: TGTGCCAGCAGCCCGGACAGGGTCCCCTACAATGAGCAGTTCTTC. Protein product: CASSPDRVPYNEQFF.

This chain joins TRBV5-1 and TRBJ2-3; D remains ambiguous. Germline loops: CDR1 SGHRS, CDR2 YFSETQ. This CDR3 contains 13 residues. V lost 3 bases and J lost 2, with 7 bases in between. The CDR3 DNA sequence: TGCGCCAGCAGCTCGACTGTCACAGATACGCAGTATTTT. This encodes CASSSTVTDTQYF.

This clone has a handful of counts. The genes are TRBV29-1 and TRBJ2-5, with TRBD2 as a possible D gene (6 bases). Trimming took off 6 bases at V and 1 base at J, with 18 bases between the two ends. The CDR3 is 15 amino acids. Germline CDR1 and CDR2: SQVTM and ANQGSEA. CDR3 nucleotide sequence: TGCAGCGTCCCAGGCCGGGCGGGGCGCCAAGAGACCCAGTACTTC. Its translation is CSVPGRAGRQETQYF.

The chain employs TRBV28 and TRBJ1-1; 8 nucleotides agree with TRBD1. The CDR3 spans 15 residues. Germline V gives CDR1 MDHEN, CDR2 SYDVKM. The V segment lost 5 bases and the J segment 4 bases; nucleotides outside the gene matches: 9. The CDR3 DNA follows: TGTGCCAGCAGTAACTCACTCAGGGGGCCCACTGAAGCTTTCTTT. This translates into CASSNSLRGPTEAFF.

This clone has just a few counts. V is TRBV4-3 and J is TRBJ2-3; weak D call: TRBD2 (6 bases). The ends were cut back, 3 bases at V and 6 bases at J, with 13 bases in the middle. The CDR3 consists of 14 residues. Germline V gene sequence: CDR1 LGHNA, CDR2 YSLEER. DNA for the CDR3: TGCGCCAGCAGCCAGATGGGAGGTGGGGATACGCAGTATTTT. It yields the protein CASSQMGGGDTQYF.

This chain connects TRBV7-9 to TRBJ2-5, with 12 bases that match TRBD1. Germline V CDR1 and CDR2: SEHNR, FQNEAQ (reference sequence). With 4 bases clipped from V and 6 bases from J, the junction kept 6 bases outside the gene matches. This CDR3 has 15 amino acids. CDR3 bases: TGTGCCAGCAGCTCCGGGACAGGGGGCTTGAAGACCCAGTACTTC. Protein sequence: CASSSGTGGLKTQYF.

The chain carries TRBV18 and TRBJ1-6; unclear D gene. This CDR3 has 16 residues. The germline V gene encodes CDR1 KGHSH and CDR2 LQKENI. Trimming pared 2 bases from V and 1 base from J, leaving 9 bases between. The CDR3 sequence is CASSPSGSSYNSPLHF. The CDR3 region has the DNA TGTGCCAGCTCACCATCGGGGTCGTCCTATAATTCACCCCTCCACTTT.

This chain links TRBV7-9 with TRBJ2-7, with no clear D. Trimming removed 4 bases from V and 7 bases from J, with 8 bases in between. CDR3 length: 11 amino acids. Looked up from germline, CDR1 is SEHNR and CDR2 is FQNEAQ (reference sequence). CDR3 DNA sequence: TGTGCCAGCAGCTCCCATTTGGAGCAGTACTTC. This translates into CASSSHLEQYF. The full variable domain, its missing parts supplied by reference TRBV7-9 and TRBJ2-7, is DTGVSQNPRHKITKRGQNVTFRCDPISEHNRLYWYRQTLGQGPEFLTYFQNEAQLEKSRLLSDRFSAERPKGSFSTLEIQRTEQGDSAMYLCASSSHLEQYFGPGTRLTVT.

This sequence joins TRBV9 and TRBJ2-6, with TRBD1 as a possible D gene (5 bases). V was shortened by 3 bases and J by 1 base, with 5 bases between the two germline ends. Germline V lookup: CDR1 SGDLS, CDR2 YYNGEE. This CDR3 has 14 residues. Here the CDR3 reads CASSEGSGANVLTF. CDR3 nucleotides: TGTGCCAGCAGCGAGGGGTCTGGGGCCAACGTCCTGACTTTC.

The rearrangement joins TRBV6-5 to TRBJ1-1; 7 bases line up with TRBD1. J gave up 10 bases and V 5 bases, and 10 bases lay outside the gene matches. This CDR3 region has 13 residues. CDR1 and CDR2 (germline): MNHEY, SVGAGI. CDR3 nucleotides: TGTGCCAGCAGTCATCGACAGGGAGGTGTAGCTTTCTTT. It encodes CASSHRQGGVAFF.

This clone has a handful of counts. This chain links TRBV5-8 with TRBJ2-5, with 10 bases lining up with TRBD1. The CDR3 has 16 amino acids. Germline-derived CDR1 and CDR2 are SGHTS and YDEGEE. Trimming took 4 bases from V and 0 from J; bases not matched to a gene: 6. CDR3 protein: CASSPRDRGYQETQYF. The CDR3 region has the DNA TGTGCCAGCAGCCCCCGGGACAGGGGTTACCAAGAGACCCAGTACTTC.

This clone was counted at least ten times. This chain's CDR3 is CASSFTYEQYF. CDR3 in DNA: TGTGCCAGCAGCTTTACCTACGAGCAGTACTTC. The chain combines TRBV7-2 with TRBJ2-7; no firm D call. The CDR3 consists of 11 residues. Germline V gene lookup returns CDR1 SGHTA and CDR2 FQGNSA. The V gene lost 3 bases and the J gene lost 2 bases, with 2 bases spanning the gap. Supplemented by reference TRBV7-2 and TRBJ2-7, the full variable domain reads GAGVSQSPSNKVTEKGKDVELRCDPISGHTALYWYRQSLGQGLEFLIYFQGNSAPDKSGLPSDRFSAERTGGSVSTLTIQRTQQEDSAVYLCASSFTYEQYFGPGTRLTVT.

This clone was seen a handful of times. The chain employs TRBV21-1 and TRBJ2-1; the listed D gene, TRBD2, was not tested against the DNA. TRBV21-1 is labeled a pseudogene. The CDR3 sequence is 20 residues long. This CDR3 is CASSKGLGLAGSHSYNEQFF. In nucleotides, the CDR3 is TGTGCCAGCAGCAAAGGTCTAGGACTAGCGGGGTCACACTCCTACAATGAGCAGTTCTTC.